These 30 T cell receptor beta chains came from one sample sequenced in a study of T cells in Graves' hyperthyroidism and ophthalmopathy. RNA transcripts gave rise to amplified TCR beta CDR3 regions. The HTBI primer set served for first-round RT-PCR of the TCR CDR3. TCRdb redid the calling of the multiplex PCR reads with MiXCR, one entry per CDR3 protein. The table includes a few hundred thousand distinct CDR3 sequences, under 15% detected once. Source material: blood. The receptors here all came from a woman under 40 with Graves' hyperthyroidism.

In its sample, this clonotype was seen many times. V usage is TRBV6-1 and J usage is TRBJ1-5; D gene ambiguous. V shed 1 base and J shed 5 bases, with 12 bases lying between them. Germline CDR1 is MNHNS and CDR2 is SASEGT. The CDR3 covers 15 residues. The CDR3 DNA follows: TGTGCCAGCAGTGAAGGGGGAACACCGTATCAGCCCCAGCATTTT. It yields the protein CASSEGGTPYQPQHF.

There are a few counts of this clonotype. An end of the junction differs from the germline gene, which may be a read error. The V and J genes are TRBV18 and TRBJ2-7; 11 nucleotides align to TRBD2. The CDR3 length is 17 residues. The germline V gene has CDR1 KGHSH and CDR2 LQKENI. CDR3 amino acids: CASSPPGTSGSSYGQYF. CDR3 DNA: TGTGCCAGCTCACCACCTGGAACTAGCGGGAGCTCCTACGGGCAGTACTTC.

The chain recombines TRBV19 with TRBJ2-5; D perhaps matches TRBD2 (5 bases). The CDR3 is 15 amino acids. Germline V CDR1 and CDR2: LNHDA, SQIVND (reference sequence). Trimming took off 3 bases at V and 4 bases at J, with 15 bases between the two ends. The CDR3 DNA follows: TGTGCCAGTAGTATGAGAGGGAGAGGGCGAGAGACCCAGTACTTC. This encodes CASSMRGRGRETQYF.

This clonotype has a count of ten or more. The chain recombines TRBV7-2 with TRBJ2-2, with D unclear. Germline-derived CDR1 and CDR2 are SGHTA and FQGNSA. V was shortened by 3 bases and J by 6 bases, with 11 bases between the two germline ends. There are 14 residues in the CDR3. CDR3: CASSFHRVPGELFF. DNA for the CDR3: TGTGCCAGCAGCTTTCATCGCGTGCCCGGGGAGCTGTTTTTT.

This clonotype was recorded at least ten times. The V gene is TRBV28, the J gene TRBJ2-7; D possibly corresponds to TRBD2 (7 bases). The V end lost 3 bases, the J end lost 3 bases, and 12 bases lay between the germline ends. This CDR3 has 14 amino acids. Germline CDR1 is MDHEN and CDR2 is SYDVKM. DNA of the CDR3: TGTGCCAGCAGTTTTCCGGGGGGCTTCTACGAGCAGTACTTC. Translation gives CASSFPGGFYEQYF.

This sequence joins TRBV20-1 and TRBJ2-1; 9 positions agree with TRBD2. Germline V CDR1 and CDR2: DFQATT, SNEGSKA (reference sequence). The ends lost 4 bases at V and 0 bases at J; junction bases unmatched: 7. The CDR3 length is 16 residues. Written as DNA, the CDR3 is TGCAGTGCTAATAGCGGGAGTACTAGCTCCTACAATGAGCAGTTCTTC. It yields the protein CSANSGSTSSYNEQFF.

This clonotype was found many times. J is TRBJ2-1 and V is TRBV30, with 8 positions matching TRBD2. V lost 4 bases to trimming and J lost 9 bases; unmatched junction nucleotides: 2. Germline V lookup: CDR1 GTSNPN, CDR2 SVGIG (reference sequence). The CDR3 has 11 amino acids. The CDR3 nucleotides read TGTGCCTGGAACGGGAGGGGTGAGCAGTTCTTC. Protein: CAWNGRGEQFF.

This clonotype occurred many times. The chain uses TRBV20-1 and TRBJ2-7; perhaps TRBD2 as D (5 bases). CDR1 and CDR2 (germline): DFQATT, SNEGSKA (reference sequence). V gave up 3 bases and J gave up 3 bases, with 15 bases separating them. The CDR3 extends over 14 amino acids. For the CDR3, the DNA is TGCAGTGCTAGGTTCACTCGAGGGTACTACGAGCAGTACTTC. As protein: CSARFTRGYYEQYF.

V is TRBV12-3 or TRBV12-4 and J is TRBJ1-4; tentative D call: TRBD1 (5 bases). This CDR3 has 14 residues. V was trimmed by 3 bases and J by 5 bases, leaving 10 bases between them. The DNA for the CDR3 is TGTGCCAGCAGTTTTGGGGGGGAAAATGAAAAACTGTTTTTT. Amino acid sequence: CASSFGGENEKLFF.

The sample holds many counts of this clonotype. The CDR3 region has the DNA TGTGCCAGCAGTTACTTGAGTCGTGGACAGGGGGCAACTGGGGCCAACGTCCTGACTTTC. Its protein is CASSYLSRGQGATGANVLTF. This chain uses TRBV6-5 with TRBJ2-6; TRBD1 agrees at 11 bases. The CDR3 consists of 20 residues. Trimming took 1 base from V and 2 from J; bases not matched to a gene: 10. CDR1 and CDR2 from the germline V gene are MNHEY and SVGAGI.

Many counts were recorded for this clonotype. The CDR3 loop is CSGGADEETQYF. The CDR3 DNA reads TGCAGCGGGGGGGCGGACGAAGAGACCCAGTACTTC. This sequence joins TRBV29-1 and TRBJ2-5; D is tentatively TRBD1 or TRBD2 (6 bases each). Trimming took 7 bases from V and 3 from J, leaving 12 bases between them. There are 12 residues in the CDR3. Germline CDR1 and CDR2: SQVTM and ANQGSEA.

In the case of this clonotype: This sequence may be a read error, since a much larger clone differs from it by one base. The CDR3 reads CSALGLQYGYTF. CDR3 nucleotides: TGCAGTGCCTTGGGTCTCCAGTATGGCTACACCTTC. This chain joins TRBV20-1 and TRBJ1-2, with no clear D. This CDR3 contains 12 residues. Trimming took 6 bases from V and 5 from J, leaving 13 bases between them. The V gene's germline CDR1 is DFQATT and CDR2 SNEGSKA (reference sequence).

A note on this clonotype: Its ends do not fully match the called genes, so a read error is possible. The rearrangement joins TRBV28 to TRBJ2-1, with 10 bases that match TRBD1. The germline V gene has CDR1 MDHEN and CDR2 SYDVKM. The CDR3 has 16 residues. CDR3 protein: CASSSGQGVCYNEQFF. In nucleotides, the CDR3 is TGTGCCAGTAGTTCCGGACAGGGGGTCTGCTACAATGAGCAGTTCTTC.

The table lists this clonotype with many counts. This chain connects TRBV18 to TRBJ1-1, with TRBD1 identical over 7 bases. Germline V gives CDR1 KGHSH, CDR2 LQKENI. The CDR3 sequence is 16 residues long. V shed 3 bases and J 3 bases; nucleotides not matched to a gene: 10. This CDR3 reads CASSPPGKTGHTEAFF. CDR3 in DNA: TGTGCCAGCTCACCGCCGGGCAAGACAGGGCACACTGAAGCTTTCTTT.

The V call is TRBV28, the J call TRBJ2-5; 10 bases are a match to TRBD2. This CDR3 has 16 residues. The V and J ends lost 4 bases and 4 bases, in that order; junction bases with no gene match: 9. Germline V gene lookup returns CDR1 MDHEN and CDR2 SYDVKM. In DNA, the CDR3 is TGTGCCAGCAGTTACCCCGGGACTAGCGATGGAGAGACCCAGTACTTC. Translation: CASSYPGTSDGETQYF.

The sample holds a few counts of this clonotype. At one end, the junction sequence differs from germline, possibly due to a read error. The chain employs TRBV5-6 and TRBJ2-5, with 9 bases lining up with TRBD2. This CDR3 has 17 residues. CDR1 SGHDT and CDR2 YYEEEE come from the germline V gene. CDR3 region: CASSLWVRLAAQEIQYF. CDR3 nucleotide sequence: TGTGCCAGCAGCCTGTGGGTTCGACTAGCGGCCCAAGAGATCCAGTACTTC. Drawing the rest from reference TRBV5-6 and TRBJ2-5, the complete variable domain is DAGVTQSPTHLIKTRGQQVTLRCSPKSGHDTVSWYQQALGQGPQFIFQYYEEEERQRGNFPDRFSGHQFPNYSSELNVNALLLGDSALYLCASSLWVRLAAQEIQYFGPGTRLLVL.

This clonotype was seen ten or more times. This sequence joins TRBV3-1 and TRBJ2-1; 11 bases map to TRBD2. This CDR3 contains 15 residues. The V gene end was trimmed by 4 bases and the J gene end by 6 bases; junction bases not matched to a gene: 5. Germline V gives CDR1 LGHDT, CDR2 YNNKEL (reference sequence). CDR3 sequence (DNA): TGTGCCAGCAGCCTACTAGCGGGAGAAGGCAATGAGCAGTTCTTC. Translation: CASSLLAGEGNEQFF.

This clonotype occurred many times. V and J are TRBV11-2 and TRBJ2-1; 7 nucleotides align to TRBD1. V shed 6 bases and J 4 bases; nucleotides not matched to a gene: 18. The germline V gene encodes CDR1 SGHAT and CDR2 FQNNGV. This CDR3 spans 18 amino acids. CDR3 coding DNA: TGTGCCAGCAGTCTCCGTCCAACAGGGGACCTTATATACAATGAGCAGTTCTTC. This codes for CASSLRPTGDLIYNEQFF. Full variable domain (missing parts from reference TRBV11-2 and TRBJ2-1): EAGVAQSPRYKIIEKRQSVAFWCNPISGHATLYWYQQILGQGPKLLIQFQNNGVVDDSQLPKDRFSAERLKGVDSTLKIQPAKLEDSAVYLCASSLRPTGDLIYNEQFFGPGTRLTVL.

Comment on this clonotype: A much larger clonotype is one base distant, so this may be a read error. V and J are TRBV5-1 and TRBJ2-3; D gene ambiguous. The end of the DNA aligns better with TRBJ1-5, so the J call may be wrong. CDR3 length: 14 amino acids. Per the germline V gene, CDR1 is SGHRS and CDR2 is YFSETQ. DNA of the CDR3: TGCGCCAGCAGCTATACTAGCCGCACAGATACGCAGCATTTT. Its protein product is CASSYTSRTDTQHF.

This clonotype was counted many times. CDR3 amino acids: CASSPGGVYEQYF. The CDR3, as DNA: TGTGCCAGCAGTCCGGGGGGGGTCTACGAGCAGTACTTC. This sequence joins TRBV27 and TRBJ2-7, with 8 bases lining up with TRBD2. The CDR3 sequence is 13 residues long. J gave up 3 bases and V 5 bases, and 3 bases lay outside the gene matches. Germline V gene sequence: CDR1 MNHEY, CDR2 SMNVEV (reference sequence).

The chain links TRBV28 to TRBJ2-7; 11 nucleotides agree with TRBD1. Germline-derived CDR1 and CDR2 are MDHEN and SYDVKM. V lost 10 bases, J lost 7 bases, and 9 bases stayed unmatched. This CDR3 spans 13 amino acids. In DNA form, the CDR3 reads TGTGCCACCTGGGACAGGGGGGTGAGGGAGCAGTACTTC. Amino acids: CATWDRGVREQYF.

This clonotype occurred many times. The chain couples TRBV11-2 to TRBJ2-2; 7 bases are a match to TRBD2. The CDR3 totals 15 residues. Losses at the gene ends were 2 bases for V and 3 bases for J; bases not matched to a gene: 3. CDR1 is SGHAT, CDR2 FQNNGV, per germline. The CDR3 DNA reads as TGTGCCAGCAGCTTAACGGGAGGAGACACCGGGGAGCTGTTTTTT. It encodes CASSLTGGDTGELFF.

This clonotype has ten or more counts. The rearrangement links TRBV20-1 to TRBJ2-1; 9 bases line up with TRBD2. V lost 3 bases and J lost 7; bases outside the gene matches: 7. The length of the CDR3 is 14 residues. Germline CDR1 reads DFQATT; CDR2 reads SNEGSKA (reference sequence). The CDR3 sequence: CSARTSGRQNEQFF. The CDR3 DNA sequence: TGCAGTGCTAGGACTAGCGGAAGACAGAATGAGCAGTTCTTC.

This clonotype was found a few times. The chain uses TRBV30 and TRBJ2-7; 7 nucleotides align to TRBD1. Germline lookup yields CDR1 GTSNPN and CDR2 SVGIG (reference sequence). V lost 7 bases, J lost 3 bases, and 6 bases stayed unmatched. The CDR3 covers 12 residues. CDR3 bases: TGTGCCTATAAGACAGGGAACTACGAGCAGTACTTC. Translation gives CAYKTGNYEQYF. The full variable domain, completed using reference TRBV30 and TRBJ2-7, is SQTIHQWPATLVQPVGSPLSLECTVEGTSNPNLYWYRQAAGRGLQLLFYSVGIGQISSEVPQNLSASRPQDRQFILSSKKLLLSDSGFYLCAYKTGNYEQYFGPGTRLTVT.

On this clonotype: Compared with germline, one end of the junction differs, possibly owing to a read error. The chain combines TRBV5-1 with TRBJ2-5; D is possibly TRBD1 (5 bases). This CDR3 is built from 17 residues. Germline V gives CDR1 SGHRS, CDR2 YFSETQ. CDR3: CASSSIGTGEYQETQYF. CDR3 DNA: TGTGCCAGCAGCTCCATCGGTACAGGAGAATACCAAGAGACCCAGTACTTC.

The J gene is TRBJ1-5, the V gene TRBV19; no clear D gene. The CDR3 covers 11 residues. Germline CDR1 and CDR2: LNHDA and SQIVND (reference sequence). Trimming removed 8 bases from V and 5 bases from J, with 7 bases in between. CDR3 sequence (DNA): TGTGCCAGTGGCGGTTATCAGCCCCAGCATTTT. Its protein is CASGGYQPQHF.

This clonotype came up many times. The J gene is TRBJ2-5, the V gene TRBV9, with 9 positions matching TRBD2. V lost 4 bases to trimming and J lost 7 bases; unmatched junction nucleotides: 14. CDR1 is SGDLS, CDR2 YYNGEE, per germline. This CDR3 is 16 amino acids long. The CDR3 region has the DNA TGTGCCAGCAGCCCCCGGGGAAGCGGGAGGCAGGGGACCCAGTACTTC. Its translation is CASSPRGSGRQGTQYF.

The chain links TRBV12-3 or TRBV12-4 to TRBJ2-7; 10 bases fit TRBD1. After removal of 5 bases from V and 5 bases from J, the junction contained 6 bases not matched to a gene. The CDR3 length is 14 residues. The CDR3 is CASSPWDRGDEQYF. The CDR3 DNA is TGTGCCAGCAGTCCCTGGGACAGGGGCGACGAGCAGTACTTC.

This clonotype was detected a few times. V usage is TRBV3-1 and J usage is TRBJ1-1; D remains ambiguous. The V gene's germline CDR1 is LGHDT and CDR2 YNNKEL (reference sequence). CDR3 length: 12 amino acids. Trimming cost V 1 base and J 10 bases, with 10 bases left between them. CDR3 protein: CASSQGPGPAFF. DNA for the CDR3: TGTGCCAGCAGCCAAGGGCCAGGACCAGCTTTCTTT. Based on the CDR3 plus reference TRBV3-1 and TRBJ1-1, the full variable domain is DTAVSQTPKYLVTQMGNDKSIKCEQNLGHDTMYWYKQDSKKFLKIMFSYNNKELIINETVPNRFSPKSPDKAHLNLHINSLELGDSAVYFCASSQGPGPAFFGQGTRLTVV.

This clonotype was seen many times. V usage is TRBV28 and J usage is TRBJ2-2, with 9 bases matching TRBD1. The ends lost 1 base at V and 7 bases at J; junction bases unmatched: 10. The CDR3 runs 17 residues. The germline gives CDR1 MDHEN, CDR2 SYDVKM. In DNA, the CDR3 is TGTGCCAGCAGTTTATTGTCCGGGACAGGGACTGTCGGGGAGCTGTTTTTT. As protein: CASSLLSGTGTVGELFF.